This T cell receptor beta chain was sequenced for a study of cytomegalovirus exposure and HLA in healthy donors. This clone has a handful of counts. The germline V gene has CDR1 SEHNR and CDR2 FQNEAQ (reference sequence). The length of the CDR3 is 15 residues. Trimming took 1 base from V and 2 from J, leaving 9 bases between them. Primers included in the PCR were 60 Vbeta and 13 Jbeta primers. Using immunoSEQ multiplex PCR, the repertoire was profiled, and TCRdb retains in-frame clones only, with some absent. The sample records some 130,000 clones, 80% being singletons. The clonotype comes from a man aged 25-40 years in good health and CMV-seronegative. The sequencing sample was made of PBMCs. The rearrangement uses TRBV7-9 and TRBJ1-5; TRBD1 might be the D (6 bases). CDR3 sequence (DNA): TGTGCCAGCAGCTTAGGTGCAGGGGGCAATCAGCCCCAGCATTTT. Residues: CASSLGAGGNQPQHF.